This TCR beta chain appears in the sequencing data of a study of T cells in Graves' hyperthyroidism and ophthalmopathy. The CDR3 length is 16 residues. V gave up 7 bases and J gave up 8 bases; unmatched junction bases: 13. CDR1 is MGHDK and CDR2 is SYGVNS in the germline V gene. Template material for amplifying TCR beta CDR3 regions consisted of RNA transcripts. The TCR CDR3 was amplified in a first-round RT-PCR using the HTBI primer set. TCRdb called the multiplex PCR reads again in MiXCR, with one record for every CDR3 protein. The sample carries hundreds of thousands of distinct CDR3 sequences, under 25% recorded once. This clonotype was seen a handful of times. Its antigen is still unknown. Study-level points and caveats: Onset of ophthalmopathy came a median approximately 6.8 months after the model predicted it.

The sequencing sample was made of blood. The rearrangement uses TRBV25-1 and TRBJ1-4, with TRBD1 identical over 10 bases. The receptor was isolated from a man between 25 and 39 years old with Graves' ophthalmopathy. For the CDR3, the DNA is TGTGCCAGCACCCCTCACGCCGGGACAGGGGAAGAAAAACTGTTTTTT. Protein product: CASTPHAGTGEEKLFF. The whole variable domain, filled in from reference TRBV25-1 and TRBJ1-4, reads EADIYQTPRYLVIGTGKKITLECSQTMGHDKMYWYQQDPGMELHLIHYSYGVNSTEKGDLSSESTVSRIRTEHFPLTLESARPSHTSQYLCASTPHAGTGEEKLFFGSGTQLSVL.